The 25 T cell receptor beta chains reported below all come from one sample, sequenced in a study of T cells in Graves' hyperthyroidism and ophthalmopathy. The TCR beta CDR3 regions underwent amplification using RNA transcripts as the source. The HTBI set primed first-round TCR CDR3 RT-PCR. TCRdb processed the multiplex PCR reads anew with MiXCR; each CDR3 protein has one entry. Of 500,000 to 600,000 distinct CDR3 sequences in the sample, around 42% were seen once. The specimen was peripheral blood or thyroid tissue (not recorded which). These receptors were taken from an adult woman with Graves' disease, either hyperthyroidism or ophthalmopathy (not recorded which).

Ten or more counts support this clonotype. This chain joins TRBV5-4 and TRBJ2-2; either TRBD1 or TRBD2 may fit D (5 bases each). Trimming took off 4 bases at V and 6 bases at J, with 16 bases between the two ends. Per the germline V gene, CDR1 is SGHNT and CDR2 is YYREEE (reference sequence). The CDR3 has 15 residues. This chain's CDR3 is CASSPGTAKSGELFF. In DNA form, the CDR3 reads TGTGCCAGCAGCCCCGGGACGGCTAAATCCGGGGAGCTGTTTTTT.

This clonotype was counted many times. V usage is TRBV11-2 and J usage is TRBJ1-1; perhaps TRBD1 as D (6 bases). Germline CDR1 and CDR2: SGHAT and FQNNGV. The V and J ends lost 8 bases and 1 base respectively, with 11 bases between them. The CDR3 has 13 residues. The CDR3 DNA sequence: TGTGCCAGCGGAGCGGACAGGAACACTGAAGCTTTCTTT. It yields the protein CASGADRNTEAFF.

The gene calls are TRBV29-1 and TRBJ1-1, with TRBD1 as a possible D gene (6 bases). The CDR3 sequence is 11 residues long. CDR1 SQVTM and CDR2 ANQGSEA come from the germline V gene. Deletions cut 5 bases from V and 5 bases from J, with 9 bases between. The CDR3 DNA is TGCAGCGTTCCCAGGGGAACTGAAGCTTTCTTT. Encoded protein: CSVPRGTEAFF.

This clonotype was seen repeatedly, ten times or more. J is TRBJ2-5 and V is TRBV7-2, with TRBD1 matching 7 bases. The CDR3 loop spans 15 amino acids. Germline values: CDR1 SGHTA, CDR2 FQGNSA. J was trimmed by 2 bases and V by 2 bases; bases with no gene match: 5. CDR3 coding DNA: TGTGCCAGCAGCTTACCACAGGGGCCGCAAGAGACCCAGTACTTC. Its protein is CASSLPQGPQETQYF.

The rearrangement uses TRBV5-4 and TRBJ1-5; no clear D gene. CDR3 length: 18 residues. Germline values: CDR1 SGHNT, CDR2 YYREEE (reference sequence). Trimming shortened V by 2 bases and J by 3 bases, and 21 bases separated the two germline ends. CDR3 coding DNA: TGTGCCAGCAGCTTTTATAATACGGTAGACGCAAACAATCAGCCCCAGCATTTT. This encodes CASSFYNTVDANNQPQHF.

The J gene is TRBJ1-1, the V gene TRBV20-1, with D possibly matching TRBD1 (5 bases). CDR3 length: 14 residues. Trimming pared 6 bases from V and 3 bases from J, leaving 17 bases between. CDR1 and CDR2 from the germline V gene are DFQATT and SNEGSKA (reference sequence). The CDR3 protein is CSAPDPRGDTEAFF. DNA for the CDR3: TGCAGTGCGCCCGACCCGCGAGGGGACACTGAAGCTTTCTTT.

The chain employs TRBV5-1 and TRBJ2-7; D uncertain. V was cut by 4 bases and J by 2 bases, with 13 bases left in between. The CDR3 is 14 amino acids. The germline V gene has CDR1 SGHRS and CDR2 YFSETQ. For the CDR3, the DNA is TGCGCCAGCAGCCTCAGTGTTCCTCCCTACGAGCAGTACTTC. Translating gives CASSLSVPPYEQYF.

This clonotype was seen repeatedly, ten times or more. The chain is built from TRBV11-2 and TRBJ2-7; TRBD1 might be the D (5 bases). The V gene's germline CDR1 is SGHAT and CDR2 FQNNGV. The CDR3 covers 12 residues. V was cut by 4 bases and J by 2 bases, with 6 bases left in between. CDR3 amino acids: CASSSTAYEQYF. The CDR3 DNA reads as TGTGCCAGCAGCTCGACAGCCTACGAGCAGTACTTC.

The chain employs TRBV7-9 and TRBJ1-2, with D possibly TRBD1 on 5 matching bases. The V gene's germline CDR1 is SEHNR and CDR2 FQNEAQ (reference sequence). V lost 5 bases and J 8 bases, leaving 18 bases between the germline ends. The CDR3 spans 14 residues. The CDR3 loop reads CASSARAGTGGYTF. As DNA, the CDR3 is TGTGCCAGCAGCGCCCGGGCAGGGACGGGGGGCTACACCTTC. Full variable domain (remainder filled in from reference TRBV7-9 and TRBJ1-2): DTGVSQNPRHKITKRGQNVTFRCDPISEHNRLYWYRQTLGQGPEFLTYFQNEAQLEKSRLLSDRFSAERPKGSFSTLEIQRTEQGDSAMYLCASSARAGTGGYTFGSGTRLTVV.

The CDR3 nucleotides read TGTGCCAGTAACACCCTGGGGGGGAGGTCGGGGACCGGGGAGCTGTTTTTT. Encoded protein: CASNTLGGRSGTGELFF. The chain links TRBV19 to TRBJ2-2; 7 bases are a match to TRBD2. The CDR3 extends over 17 amino acids. J lost 5 bases, V lost 7 bases, and 16 bases had no gene match. Looked up from germline, CDR1 is LNHDA and CDR2 is SQIVND (reference sequence).

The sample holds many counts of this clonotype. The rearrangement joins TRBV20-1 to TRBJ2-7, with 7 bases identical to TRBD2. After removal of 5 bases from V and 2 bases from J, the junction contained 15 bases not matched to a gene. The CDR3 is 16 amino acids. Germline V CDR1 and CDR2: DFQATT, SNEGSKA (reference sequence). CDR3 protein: CSAAKLTGLLPYEQYF. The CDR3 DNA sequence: TGCAGTGCTGCCAAACTAACGGGACTACTACCCTACGAGCAGTACTTC.

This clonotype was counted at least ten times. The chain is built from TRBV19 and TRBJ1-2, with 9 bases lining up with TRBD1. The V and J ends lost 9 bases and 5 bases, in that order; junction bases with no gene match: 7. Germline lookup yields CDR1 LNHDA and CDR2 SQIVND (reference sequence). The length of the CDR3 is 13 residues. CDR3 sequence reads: CASRWTGEYGYTF. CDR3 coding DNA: TGTGCCAGCCGTTGGACAGGGGAATATGGCTACACCTTC.

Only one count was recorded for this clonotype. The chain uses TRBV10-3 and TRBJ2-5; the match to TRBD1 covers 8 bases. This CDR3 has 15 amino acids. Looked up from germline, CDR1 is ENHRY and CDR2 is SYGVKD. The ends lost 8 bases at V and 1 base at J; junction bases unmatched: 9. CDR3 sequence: CAIQNGQGSQETQYF. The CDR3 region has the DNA TGTGCCATCCAAAACGGACAGGGCTCCCAAGAGACCCAGTACTTC.

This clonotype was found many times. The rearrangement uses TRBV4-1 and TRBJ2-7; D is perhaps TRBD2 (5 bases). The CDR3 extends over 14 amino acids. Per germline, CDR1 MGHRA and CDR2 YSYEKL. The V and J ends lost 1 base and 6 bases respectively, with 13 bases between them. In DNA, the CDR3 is TGCGCCAGCAGCCAAGTTCGCCCTCGGGGCGAGCAGTACTTC. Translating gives CASSQVRPRGEQYF.

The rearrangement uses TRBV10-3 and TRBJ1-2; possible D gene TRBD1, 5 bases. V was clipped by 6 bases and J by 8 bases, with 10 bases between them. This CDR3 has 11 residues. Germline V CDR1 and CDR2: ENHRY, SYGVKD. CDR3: CAIRGVRGYTF. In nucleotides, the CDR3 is TGTGCCATCAGAGGGGTTCGGGGCTACACCTTC.

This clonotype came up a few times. CDR3 DNA sequence: TGTGCCAGCTCACCTGAGGGACATCGGGGGCAGCCCCAGCATTTT. It yields the protein CASSPEGHRGQPQHF. The chain has TRBV18 and TRBJ1-5; D may be TRBD1 (6 bases). Germline-derived CDR1 and CDR2 are KGHSH and LQKENI. Trimming removed 3 bases from V and 7 bases from J, with 16 bases in between. The CDR3 runs 15 residues.

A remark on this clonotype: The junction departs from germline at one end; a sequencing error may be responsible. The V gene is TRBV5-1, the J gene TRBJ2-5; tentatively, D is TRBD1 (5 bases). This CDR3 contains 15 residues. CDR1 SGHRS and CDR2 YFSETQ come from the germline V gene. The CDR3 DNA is TGTGCCAGCAGCTTAGCCAGGGATCCCCAAGAGACCCAGTACTTC. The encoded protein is CASSLARDPQETQYF.

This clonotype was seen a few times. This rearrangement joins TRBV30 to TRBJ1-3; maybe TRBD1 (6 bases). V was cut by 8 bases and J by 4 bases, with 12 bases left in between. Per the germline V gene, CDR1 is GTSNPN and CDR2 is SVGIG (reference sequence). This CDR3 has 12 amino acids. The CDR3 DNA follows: TGTGCCCGCTCGGGGGGCGGAAACACCATATATTTT. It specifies CARSGGGNTIYF.

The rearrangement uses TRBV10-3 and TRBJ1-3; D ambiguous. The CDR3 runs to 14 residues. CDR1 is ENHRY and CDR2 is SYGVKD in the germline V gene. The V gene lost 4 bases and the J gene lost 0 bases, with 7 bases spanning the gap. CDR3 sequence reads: CAISVQDSGNTIYF. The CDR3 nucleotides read TGTGCCATCAGTGTGCAAGACTCTGGAAACACCATATATTTT.

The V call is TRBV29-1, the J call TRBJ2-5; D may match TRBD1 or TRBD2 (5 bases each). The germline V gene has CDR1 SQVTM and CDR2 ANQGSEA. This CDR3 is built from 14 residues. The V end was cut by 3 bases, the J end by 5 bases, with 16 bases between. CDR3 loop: CSVDLQQGGETQYF. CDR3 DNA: TGCAGCGTTGACCTCCAGCAGGGCGGGGAGACCCAGTACTTC. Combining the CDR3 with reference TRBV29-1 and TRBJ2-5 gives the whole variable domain SAVISQKPSRDICQRGTSLTIQCQVDSQVTMMFWYRQQPGQSLTLIATANQGSEATYESGFVIDKFPISRPNLTFSTLTVSNMSPEDSSIYLCSVDLQQGGETQYFGPGTRLLVL.

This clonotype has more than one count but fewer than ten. The CDR3: CAISESGRGAEPQHF. CDR3 nucleotides: TGTGCCATCAGTGAGTCCGGCAGGGGAGCAGAGCCCCAGCATTTT. The chain has TRBV10-3 and TRBJ1-5; D is possibly TRBD1 (6 bases). The germline V gene encodes CDR1 ENHRY and CDR2 SYGVKD. The CDR3 contains 15 residues. The V and J ends lost 0 bases and 8 bases respectively, with 14 bases between them.

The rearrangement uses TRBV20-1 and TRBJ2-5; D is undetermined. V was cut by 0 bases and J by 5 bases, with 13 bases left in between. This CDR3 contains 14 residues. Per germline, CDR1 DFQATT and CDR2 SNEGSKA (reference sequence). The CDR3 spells CSARDRIKGETQYF. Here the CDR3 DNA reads TGCAGTGCTAGAGATCGGATAAAAGGGGAGACCCAGTACTTC.

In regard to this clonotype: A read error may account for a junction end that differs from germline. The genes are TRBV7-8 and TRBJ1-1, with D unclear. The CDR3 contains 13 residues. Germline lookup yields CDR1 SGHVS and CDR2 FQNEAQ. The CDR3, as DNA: TGTGCCAGCAGCTTCGGAGTGAACACTGCAGCTTTCTTT. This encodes CASSFGVNTAAFF.

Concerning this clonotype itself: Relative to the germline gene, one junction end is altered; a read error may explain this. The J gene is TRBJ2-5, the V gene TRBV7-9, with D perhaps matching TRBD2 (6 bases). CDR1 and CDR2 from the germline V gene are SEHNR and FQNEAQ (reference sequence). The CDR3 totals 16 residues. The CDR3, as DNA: TGTGTCAGCAGCTCGGGGAGGACTGGCGGGTGGGAGACCCAGTACTTC. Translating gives CVSSSGRTGGWETQYF.

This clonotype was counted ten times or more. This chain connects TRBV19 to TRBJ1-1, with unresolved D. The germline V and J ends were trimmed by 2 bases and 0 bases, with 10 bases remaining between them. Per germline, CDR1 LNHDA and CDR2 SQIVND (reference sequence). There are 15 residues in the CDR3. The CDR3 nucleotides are TGTGCCAGTAGTATATTGGGCCCAGTGAACACTGAAGCTTTCTTT. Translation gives CASSILGPVNTEAFF.